This T cell receptor beta chain was sequenced for a study of cytomegalovirus exposure and HLA in healthy donors. Whole-study context: Of roughly 360 genotyped donors, roughly 76% grouped in the Caucasian-associated ancestry cluster.

13 Jbeta primers and 60 Vbeta primers were used for the PCR. TCRdb's copy holds only in-frame clones and misses some; the assay was immunoSEQ multiplex PCR. The sample has under 130,000 clones, under 80% seen once. This CDR3 contains 14 residues. Germline CDR1 is MNHEY and CDR2 is SVGAGI. With 4 bases removed from V and 0 bases from J, the gap between germline ends came to 10 bases. This sequence joins TRBV6-5 and TRBJ2-7; possibly TRBD1 for D (5 bases). Sequenced input: PBMCs. The TCR originated in a woman between 18 and 29 years old in good health and CMV-seropositive. CDR3 nucleotide sequence: TGTGCCAGCAGTTCCCAGGGCATCTCCTACGAGCAGTACTTC. It is translated as CASSSQGISYEQYF.